These 11 T cell receptor beta chains came from one sample sequenced in a study of CD8 T cells in ankylosing spondylitis. Findings and limits, study-wide: The study identified a TCR beta motif of roughly eight highly homologous variants that appeared characteristic of ankylosing spondylitis blood.

TCRdb analysed the 5' RACE reads with MiXCR anew, one entry per CDR3 protein. This table holds about 460,000 distinct CDR3 sequences, roughly 5.3% found once. These receptors are not linked to any known antigen. Material: blood, either unsorted or a sorted T cell fraction (not recorded which). The receptor set was obtained from a male donor with ankylosing spondylitis.

This clonotype occurred many times. The V call is TRBV29-1, the J call TRBJ1-1; no clear D gene. The CDR3 length is 13 residues. Germline CDR1 SQVTM, CDR2 ANQGSEA. Trimming removed 5 bases at V and 0 bases at J, with 10 bases between. The chain's CDR3 is CSVSGVMNTEAFF. In nucleotides, the CDR3 is TGCAGCGTTTCCGGGGTAATGAACACTGAAGCTTTCTTT.

This clonotype was observed many times. The genes are TRBV4-3 and TRBJ2-1, with D perhaps being TRBD1 or TRBD2 (5 bases each). Germline lookup yields CDR1 LGHNA and CDR2 YSLEER. The CDR3 is 15 amino acids. The germline V and J ends were trimmed by 3 bases and 0 bases, with 9 bases remaining between them. CDR3 residues: CASSHEGSSYNEQFF. The DNA for the CDR3 is TGCGCCAGCAGCCACGAGGGGAGCTCCTACAATGAGCAGTTCTTC.

In DNA, the CDR3 is TGTGCCAGCGGTATCAGGGGGCAGCTGAAAAACGAGCAGTACTTC. Residues: CASGIRGQLKNEQYF. The chain carries TRBV12-3 or TRBV12-4 and TRBJ2-7; the match to TRBD1 covers 8 bases. The ends lost 8 bases at V and 5 bases at J; junction bases unmatched: 14. CDR3 length: 15 residues.

Many counts were recorded for this clonotype. Here the CDR3 DNA reads TGCGCCAGCAGCTTGGCGGTAGAGGGGACGGAAGAGCAGTACTTC. Its translation is CASSLAVEGTEEQYF. This rearrangement joins TRBV5-1 to TRBJ2-7; tentatively, D is TRBD1 or TRBD2 (5 bases each). V shed 0 bases and J shed 7 bases, with 17 bases lying between them. In germline, CDR1 is SGHRS, CDR2 YFSETQ. This CDR3 is 15 amino acids long.

This clonotype appeared a few times. The chain carries TRBV6-1 and TRBJ1-2, with D hard to call. The CDR3 has 14 residues. V lost 7 bases and J 0 bases, leaving 12 bases between the germline ends. Germline V gene sequence: CDR1 MNHNS, CDR2 SASEGT. The CDR3 region is CASKGPQANYGYTF. DNA for the CDR3: TGTGCCAGCAAAGGACCGCAAGCTAACTATGGCTACACCTTC.

There are many counts of this clonotype. This chain links TRBV15 with TRBJ2-1; D is possibly TRBD1 (6 bases). The germline V gene encodes CDR1 LNHNV and CDR2 YYDKDF (reference sequence). V was shortened by 0 bases and J by 8 bases, with 23 bases between the two germline ends. This CDR3 is built from 18 residues. The CDR3 here is CATSRDLYRVAVGDEQFF. The CDR3 bases are TGTGCCACCAGCAGAGATCTCTACAGGGTGGCCGTTGGGGATGAGCAGTTCTTC.

This clonotype was detected many times. The genes are TRBV7-3 and TRBJ1-1; no reliable D call. Trimming removed 5 bases from V and 4 bases from J, with 11 bases in between. The length of the CDR3 is 13 residues. Germline values: CDR1 SGHTA, CDR2 FQGTGA. The CDR3 nucleotides read TGTGCCAGCAGCGTCCGACCGCGCACTGAAGCTTTCTTT. This translates into CASSVRPRTEAFF.

This clonotype has ten or more counts. J is TRBJ1-1 and V is TRBV4-2, with a possible D match to TRBD1 (6 bases). Germline-derived CDR1 and CDR2 are LGHNA and YNFKEQ. V gave up 4 bases and J gave up 3 bases, with 15 bases separating them. The CDR3 covers 15 residues. The CDR3 DNA sequence: TGTGCCAGCAGCCGACCGACAGGAAGTGACACTGAAGCTTTCTTT. It encodes CASSRPTGSDTEAFF.

At least ten counts were recorded for this clonotype. The J gene is TRBJ1-2, the V gene TRBV28, with 8 bases matching TRBD1. J was trimmed by 8 bases and V by 6 bases; bases with no gene match: 14. Germline V lookup: CDR1 MDHEN, CDR2 SYDVKM. CDR3 length: 15 residues. The chain's CDR3 is CASSQPVRGLVGYTF. In DNA, the CDR3 is TGTGCCAGCAGCCAACCTGTCAGGGGGCTAGTCGGCTACACCTTC.

This clonotype was detected many times. J is TRBJ2-7 and V is TRBV29-1, with 7 bases matching TRBD2. V shed 3 bases, J shed 0 bases, and the junction held 8 bases outside the gene matches. Germline CDR1 reads SQVTM; CDR2 reads ANQGSEA. The CDR3 runs to 15 residues. The CDR3 sequence: CSVDGGEEHSYEQYF. CDR3 DNA: TGCAGCGTTGATGGGGGGGAGGAACACTCCTACGAGCAGTACTTC.

This clonotype was found once. V and J are TRBV11-2 and TRBJ2-7, with a weak D call TRBD2 (5 bases). The V and J ends lost 10 bases and 1 base respectively, with 17 bases between them. The germline CDR1 and CDR2 sequences are SGHAT and FQNNGV. This CDR3 comprises 14 residues. The CDR3 here is CAIQRGFRSYEQYF. CDR3 DNA: TGTGCCATTCAACGGGGTTTCAGATCCTACGAGCAGTACTTC.